This T cell receptor (beta chain) appears in the sequencing data of a study of blood T cell repertoires in COVID-19. TCRdb's table, derived via immunoSEQ multiplex PCR, lists solely in-frame clones and lacks some. The sample includes approximately 75,000 clones, around 76% of them seen just once. The TCR was taken from a woman of 80 years or more with active or convalescent COVID-19. Material: peripheral blood.

Written as DNA, the CDR3 is TGTGCCTGGAGTAAGACAGGGTCACAAGAGACCCAGTACTTC. Translated: CAWSKTGSQETQYF. The chain has TRBV30 and TRBJ2-5; 7 nucleotides agree with TRBD1. This CDR3 spans 14 amino acids. Germline assignment: CDR1 GTSNPN and CDR2 SVGIG (reference sequence). V trimming: 2 bases; J trimming: 2 bases; junction bases outside the gene matches: 5.